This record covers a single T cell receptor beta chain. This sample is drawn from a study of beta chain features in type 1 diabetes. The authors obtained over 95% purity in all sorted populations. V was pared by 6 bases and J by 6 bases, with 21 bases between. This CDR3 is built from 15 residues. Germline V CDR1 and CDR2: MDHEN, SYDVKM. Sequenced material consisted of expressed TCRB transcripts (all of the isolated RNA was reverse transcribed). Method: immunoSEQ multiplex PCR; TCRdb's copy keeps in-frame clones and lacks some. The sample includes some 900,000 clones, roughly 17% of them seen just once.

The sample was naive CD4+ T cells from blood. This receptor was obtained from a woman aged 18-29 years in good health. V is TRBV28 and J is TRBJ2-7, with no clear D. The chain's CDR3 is CASSPAKGAWVEQYF. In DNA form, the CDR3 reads TGTGCCAGCAGCCCCGCGAAGGGCGCCTGGGTCGAGCAGTACTTC.